Each of the 27 T cell receptor beta chains below was sequenced from the same sample in a study of blood T cell repertoires in COVID-19. The data were produced by immunoSEQ multiplex PCR, yet TCRdb's version contains in-frame clones alone and is incomplete. The sample includes about 200,000 clones, roughly 90% of them seen just once. Input material: peripheral blood. These receptor sequences come from a man in his forties or fifties with COVID-19, enrolled during active disease.

This clone was observed once. The chain couples TRBV30 to TRBJ1-4; 7 nucleotides line up with TRBD1. Losses at the gene ends were 1 base for V and 8 bases for J; bases not matched to a gene: 10. The germline V gene has CDR1 GTSNPN and CDR2 SVGIG (reference sequence). The CDR3 runs to 15 residues. The DNA for the CDR3 is TGTGCCTGGAGTGGCTTGGGCAGGGGGGACGAAAAACTGTTTTTT. This encodes CAWSGLGRGDEKLFF.

The table lists this clone with a count of one. The V call is TRBV28, the J call TRBJ1-1; D gene ambiguous. Germline V gene sequence: CDR1 MDHEN, CDR2 SYDVKM. V was clipped by 6 bases and J by 2 bases, with 4 bases between them. CDR3 length equals 11 residues. Here the CDR3 DNA reads TGTGCCAGCAGCTTCAACACTGAAGCTTTCTTT. Translated: CASSFNTEAFF.

This sequence joins TRBV11-2 and TRBJ2-5, with a weak D call TRBD2 (6 bases). CDR1 and CDR2 from the germline V gene are SGHAT and FQNNGV. Trimming took 5 bases from V and 3 from J, leaving 13 bases between them. This CDR3 contains 14 residues. The CDR3 region has the DNA TGTGCCAGCAGCCCGAAGGGACTGGAAGAGACCCAGTACTTC. Translating it yields CASSPKGLEETQYF.

V is TRBV14 and J is TRBJ2-5; 8 bases match TRBD2. The germline V gene has CDR1 SGHDN and CDR2 FVKESK. This CDR3 region has 18 residues. V gave up 0 bases and J gave up 5 bases; unmatched junction bases: 14. CDR3 loop: CASSQDLSSGALGETQYF. The CDR3 DNA sequence: TGTGCCAGCAGCCAAGATCTGAGTAGCGGGGCCCTAGGTGAGACCCAGTACTTC.

The J gene is TRBJ1-5, the V gene TRBV5-8, with 10 bases fitting TRBD1. This CDR3 is 14 amino acids long. Germline CDR1 SGHTS, CDR2 YDEGEE. V dropped 0 bases and J dropped 7; count of bases not matched to a gene: 1. CDR3 protein: CASSLGQGAQPQHF. CDR3 bases: TGTGCCAGCAGCTTGGGACAGGGGGCACAGCCCCAGCATTTT. Based on the CDR3 plus reference TRBV5-8 and TRBJ1-5, the full variable domain is EAGVTQSPTHLIKTRGQQATLRCSPISGHTSVYWYQQALGLGLQFLLWYDEGEERNRGNFPPRFSGRQFPNYSSELNVNALELEDSALYLCASSLGQGAQPQHFGDGTRLSIL.

The V gene is TRBV10-1, the J gene TRBJ2-2, with 12 positions matching TRBD2. CDR3 length equals 15 residues. CDR1 is WNHNN and CDR2 is SYGVQD in the germline V gene (reference sequence). The V and J ends lost 5 bases and 5 bases, in that order; junction bases with no gene match: 3. Here the CDR3 DNA reads TGCGCCAGCAGTCCCGGACTAGCGGGGACCGGGGAGCTGTTTTTT. It yields the protein CASSPGLAGTGELFF.

V gene TRBV6-5 combines with J gene TRBJ1-5; tentatively, D is TRBD1 (5 bases). V was pared by 10 bases and J by 2 bases, with 18 bases between. CDR1 MNHEY and CDR2 SVGAGI come from the germline V gene. This CDR3 is 15 amino acids long. CDR3 residues: CATCLGLQGNQPQHF. The CDR3 nucleotides read TGTGCCACCTGCCTGGGACTGCAGGGCAATCAGCCCCAGCATTTT.

The chain recombines TRBV5-1 with TRBJ1-4; D uncertain. Germline V gene lookup returns CDR1 SGHRS and CDR2 YFSETQ. The CDR3 runs to 17 residues. The ends were cut back, 4 bases at V and 2 bases at J, with 18 bases in the middle. The CDR3 loop reads CASSIGVLGRTNEKLFF. CDR3 nucleotide sequence: TGCGCCAGCAGCATTGGGGTTTTAGGGAGGACTAATGAAAAACTGTTTTTT. The full variable domain, its missing parts supplied by reference TRBV5-1 and TRBJ1-4, is KAGVTQTPRYLIKTRGQQVTLSCSPISGHRSVSWYQQTPGQGLQFLFEYFSETQRNKGNFPGRFSGRQFSNSRSEMNVSTLELGDSALYLCASSIGVLGRTNEKLFFGSGTQLSVL.

This chain links TRBV4-1 with TRBJ1-2, with D tentatively TRBD1 (6 bases). V dropped 4 bases and J dropped 6 bases, with 24 bases sitting between them. The CDR3 has 17 amino acids. Germline V gene data show CDR1 as MGHRA and CDR2 as YSYEKL. The CDR3 is CASSLVGDIGRSDGYTF. CDR3 bases: TGCGCCAGCAGCCTGGTAGGGGACATCGGAAGATCTGATGGCTACACCTTC.

The gene calls are TRBV5-1 and TRBJ1-1, with D perhaps TRBD1 (5 bases). Trimming pared 4 bases from V and 5 bases from J, leaving 12 bases between. Germline values: CDR1 SGHRS, CDR2 YFSETQ. This CDR3 contains 13 residues. In DNA form, the CDR3 reads TGCGCCAGCAGCAAGAATCCAGGGACTGAAGCTTTCTTT. Its translation: CASSKNPGTEAFF. The full variable domain, rest sourced from reference TRBV5-1 and TRBJ1-1, is KAGVTQTPRYLIKTRGQQVTLSCSPISGHRSVSWYQQTPGQGLQFLFEYFSETQRNKGNFPGRFSGRQFSNSRSEMNVSTLELGDSALYLCASSKNPGTEAFFGQGTRLTVV.

This chain links TRBV27 with TRBJ2-1; TRBD1 aligns across 8 bases. Germline V gene data show CDR1 as MNHEY and CDR2 as SMNVEV (reference sequence). V shed 7 bases, J shed 5 bases, and the junction held 10 bases outside the gene matches. This CDR3 has 15 amino acids. CDR3 amino acids: CASTGIRDRNNEQFF. The CDR3 DNA reads TGTGCCAGCACCGGGATCCGGGACAGGAACAATGAGCAGTTCTTC.

Written as DNA, the CDR3 is TGTGCCAGCAGCCGACAGGGAGCTAACTATGGCTACACCTTC. This codes for CASSRQGANYGYTF. The chain combines TRBV9 with TRBJ1-2, with 7 nucleotides matching TRBD1. CDR3 length equals 14 residues. J was trimmed by 0 bases and V by 4 bases; bases with no gene match: 3. In germline, CDR1 is SGDLS, CDR2 YYNGEE. The full variable domain, completed using reference TRBV9 and TRBJ1-2, is DSGVTQTPKHLITATGQRVTLRCSPRSGDLSVYWYQQSLDQGLQFLIQYYNGEERAKGNILERFSAQQFPDLHSELNLSSLELGDSALYFCASSRQGANYGYTFGSGTRLTVV.

Only one count was recorded for this clone. The chain has TRBV6-2 or TRBV6-3 and TRBJ2-5, with 16 bases lining up with TRBD2. The CDR3 runs 16 residues. V trimming: 5 bases; J trimming: 5 bases; junction bases outside the gene matches: 5. Germline CDR1 reads MNHEY; CDR2 reads SVGEGT. CDR3 protein: CASSGTSGGAGETQYF. The CDR3 nucleotides read TGTGCCAGCAGTGGGACTAGCGGGGGGGCGGGCGAGACCCAGTACTTC.

The genes are TRBV28 and TRBJ2-7, with 9 bases fitting TRBD1. CDR1 and CDR2 from the germline V gene are MDHEN and SYDVKM. This CDR3 region has 13 residues. Trimming took 8 bases from V and 4 from J; bases not matched to a gene: 6. The CDR3 region has the DNA TGTGCCAGCGTACAGGGGGCAGAATACGAGCAGTACTTC. Protein sequence: CASVQGAEYEQYF.

This clone has more than one count but fewer than ten. DNA for the CDR3: TGTGCCAGCAGCAAAGAAAAACACAAGAACACTGAAGCTTTCTTT. Amino acids: CASSKEKHKNTEAFF. The chain carries TRBV21-1 and TRBJ1-1; the table's D call, TRBD1, has no DNA check behind it. TRBV21-1 is a listed pseudogene. The CDR3 is 15 residues long.

This chain joins TRBV10-2 and TRBJ1-4; TRBD1 might be the D (6 bases). Germline V CDR1 and CDR2: WSHSY, SAAADI. The CDR3 runs to 14 residues. V was clipped by 3 bases and J by 8 bases, with 13 bases between them. CDR3 bases: TGCGCCAGCAGTGACCTAGGGGGTAGAGAAAAACTGTTTTTT. This translates into CASSDLGGREKLFF.

This sequence joins TRBV7-9 and TRBJ2-2; 11 nucleotides match TRBD1. With V trimmed by 4 bases and J by 7 bases, 11 bases remained unmatched. The CDR3 contains 17 residues. The germline V gene has CDR1 SEHNR and CDR2 FQNEAQ (reference sequence). The CDR3 reads CASSSPDRGLRVGELFF. CDR3 DNA: TGTGCCAGCAGCTCGCCGGACAGGGGGCTTCGTGTCGGGGAGCTGTTTTTT.

The chain is built from TRBV19 and TRBJ2-7, with D possibly matching TRBD2 (7 bases). Trimming removed 7 bases at V and 9 bases at J, with 22 bases between. From germline, CDR1 is LNHDA and CDR2 SQIVND (reference sequence). CDR3 size: 14 residues. CDR3 in amino acids: CASKRGAEEARQYF. The DNA of the CDR3 is TGTGCCAGTAAACGGGGGGCCGAGGAGGCACGGCAGTACTTC.

The chain combines TRBV7-6 with TRBJ2-2, with 12 nucleotides matching TRBD1. The CDR3 contains 16 residues. Germline values: CDR1 SGHVS, CDR2 FNYEAQ. The V gene end was trimmed by 5 bases and the J gene end by 4 bases; junction bases not matched to a gene: 5. The CDR3 DNA is TGTGCCAGCAGCCGGGACAGGGGGCGGGCCACCGGGGAGCTGTTTTTT. It yields the protein CASSRDRGRATGELFF. Variable domain in full (rest from reference TRBV7-6 and TRBJ2-2): GAGVSQSPRYKVTKRGQDVALRCDPISGHVSLYWYRQALGQGPEFLTYFNYEAQQDKSGLPNDRFSAERPEGSISTLTIQRTEQRDSAMYRCASSRDRGRATGELFFGEGSRLTVL.

The chain recombines TRBV7-2 with TRBJ2-2, with 13 bases fitting TRBD2. This CDR3 has 18 amino acids. Germline CDR1 reads SGHTA; CDR2 reads FQGNSA. V shed 2 bases and J 0 bases; nucleotides not matched to a gene: 3. CDR3 region: CASSLTSGRAANTGELFF. The CDR3 nucleotides are TGTGCCAGCAGCTTAACTAGCGGGAGGGCCGCGAACACCGGGGAGCTGTTTTTT.

This rearrangement joins TRBV2 to TRBJ2-1; 10 positions agree with TRBD2. CDR1 is SNHLY and CDR2 is FYNNEI in the germline V gene. The CDR3 consists of 15 residues. V was pared by 6 bases and J by 1 base, with 3 bases of the junction left unmatched. This CDR3 reads CASRERGGSYNEQFF. The CDR3 bases are TGTGCCAGCAGAGAGCGGGGGGGGTCCTACAATGAGCAGTTCTTC.

This chain uses TRBV4-3 with TRBJ1-2; D is perhaps TRBD1 (6 bases). This CDR3 is built from 15 residues. Germline CDR1 is LGHNA and CDR2 is YSLEER. V was pared by 4 bases and J by 6 bases, with 18 bases between. The CDR3 nucleotides read TGCGCCAGCAGCCCAAGACCGGACAGTCTGGATGGCTACACCTTC. This codes for CASSPRPDSLDGYTF.

The rearrangement links TRBV5-4 to TRBJ1-4; 8 bases align to TRBD1. The CDR3 spans 15 residues. Trimming took 0 bases from V and 6 from J; bases not matched to a gene: 4. CDR1 and CDR2 (germline): SGHNT, YYREEE (reference sequence). CDR3 sequence reads: CASSLGGQGDEKLFF. The DNA of the CDR3 is TGTGCCAGCAGCTTGGGTGGACAGGGTGATGAAAAACTGTTTTTT.

J is TRBJ1-1 and V is TRBV18; TRBD1 aligns across 7 bases. The germline gives CDR1 KGHSH, CDR2 LQKENI. The CDR3 is made up of 15 amino acids. V was pared by 3 bases and J by 1 base, with 5 bases of the junction left unmatched. CDR3 in DNA: TGTGCCAGCTCACCCACCGGGACAGAGAACACTGAAGCTTTCTTT. Translation: CASSPTGTENTEAFF.

The gene calls are TRBV27 and TRBJ1-1, with D unresolved. Germline lookup yields CDR1 MNHEY and CDR2 SMNVEV (reference sequence). The CDR3 is made up of 13 amino acids. V was clipped by 2 bases and J by 3 bases, with 7 bases between them. Here the CDR3 reads CASSLQSDTEAFF. CDR3 DNA sequence: TGTGCCAGCAGTTTACAGTCTGACACTGAAGCTTTCTTT.

This clone was observed a handful of times. The chain employs TRBV20-1 and TRBJ2-5; 7 nucleotides match TRBD2. The length of the CDR3 is 15 residues. In germline, CDR1 is DFQATT, CDR2 SNEGSKA (reference sequence). V shed 3 bases, J shed 4 bases, and the junction held 11 bases outside the gene matches. DNA for the CDR3: TGCAGTGCTAGTAAGGGCGGGGGAGAGGTAGAGACCCAGTACTTC. Translation: CSASKGGGEVETQYF.

The chain recombines TRBV29-1 with TRBJ2-2, with 7 bases fitting TRBD2. Germline values: CDR1 SQVTM, CDR2 ANQGSEA. With V trimmed by 5 bases and J by 4 bases, 4 bases remained unmatched. The CDR3 covers 13 residues. The CDR3 loop reads CSVQRDSTGELFF. CDR3 in DNA: TGCAGCGTTCAGCGGGATTCCACCGGGGAGCTGTTTTTT.